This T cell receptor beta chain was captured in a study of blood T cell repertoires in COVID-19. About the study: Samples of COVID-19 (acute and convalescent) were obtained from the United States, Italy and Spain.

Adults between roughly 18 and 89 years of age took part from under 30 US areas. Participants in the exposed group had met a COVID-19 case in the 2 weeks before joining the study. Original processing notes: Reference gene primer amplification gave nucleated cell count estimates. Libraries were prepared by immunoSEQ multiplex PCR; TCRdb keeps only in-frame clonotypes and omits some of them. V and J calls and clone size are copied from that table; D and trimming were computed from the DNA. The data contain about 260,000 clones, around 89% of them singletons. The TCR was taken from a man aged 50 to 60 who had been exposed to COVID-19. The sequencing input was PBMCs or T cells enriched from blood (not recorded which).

The CDR3 protein is CAWSVLRAPNEKLFF. DNA of the CDR3: TGTGCCTGGAGTGTACTGAGGGCGCCTAATGAAAAACTGTTTTTT. The chain couples TRBV30 to TRBJ1-4; D ambiguous. Germline lookup yields CDR1 GTSNPN and CDR2 SVGIG (reference sequence). The CDR3 length is 15 residues. The V end was cut by 0 bases, the J end by 3 bases, with 11 bases between.